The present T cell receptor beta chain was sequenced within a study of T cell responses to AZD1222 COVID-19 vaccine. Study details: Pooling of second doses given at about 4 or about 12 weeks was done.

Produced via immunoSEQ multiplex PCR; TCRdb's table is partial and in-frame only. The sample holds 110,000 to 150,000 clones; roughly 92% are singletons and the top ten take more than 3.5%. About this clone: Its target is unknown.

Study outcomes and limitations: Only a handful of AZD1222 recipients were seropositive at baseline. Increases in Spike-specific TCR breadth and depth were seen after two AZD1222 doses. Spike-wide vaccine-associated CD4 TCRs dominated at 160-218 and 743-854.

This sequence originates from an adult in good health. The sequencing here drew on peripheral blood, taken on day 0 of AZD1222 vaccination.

Written as DNA, the CDR3 is TGCGCCAGCAGCCGGGCTGTCCAGGGTATTAACAATGAGCAGTTCTTC. Its translation: CASSRAVQGINNEQFF. This chain links TRBV5-1 with TRBJ2-1; TRBD1 might be the D (5 bases). CDR3 length: 16 amino acids. Germline V gives CDR1 SGHRS, CDR2 YFSETQ. The V and J ends lost 4 bases and 5 bases respectively, with 19 bases between them.